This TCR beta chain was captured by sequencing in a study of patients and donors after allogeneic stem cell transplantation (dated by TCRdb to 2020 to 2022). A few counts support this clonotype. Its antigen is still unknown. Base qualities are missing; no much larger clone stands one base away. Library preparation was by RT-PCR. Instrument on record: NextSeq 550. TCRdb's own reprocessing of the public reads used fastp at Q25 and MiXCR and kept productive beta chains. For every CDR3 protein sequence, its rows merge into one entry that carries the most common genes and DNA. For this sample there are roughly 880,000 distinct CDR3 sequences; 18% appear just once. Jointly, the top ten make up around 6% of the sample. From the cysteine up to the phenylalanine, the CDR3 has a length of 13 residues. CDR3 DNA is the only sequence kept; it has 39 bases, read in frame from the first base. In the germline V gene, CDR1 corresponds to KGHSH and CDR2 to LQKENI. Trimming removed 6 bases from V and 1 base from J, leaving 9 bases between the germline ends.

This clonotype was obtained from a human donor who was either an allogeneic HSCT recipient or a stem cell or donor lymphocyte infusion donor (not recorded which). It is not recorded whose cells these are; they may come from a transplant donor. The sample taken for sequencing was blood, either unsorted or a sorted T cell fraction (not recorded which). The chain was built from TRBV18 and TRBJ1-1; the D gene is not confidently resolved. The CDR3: CASSRKKNTEAFF. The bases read TGTGCCAGCTCCCGCAAGAAGAACACTGAAGCTTTCTTT.